The present T cell receptor beta chain was sequenced within a study of blood T cell repertoires in COVID-19. Assay: immunoSEQ multiplex PCR; the TCRdb copy retains only in-frame clones and omits some. The table includes about 420,000 clones, over 85% detected once. The junction had 14 bases not matched to a gene; V was cut back by 5 bases and J by 0 bases. The CDR3 runs 19 residues. Germline loops: CDR1 SEHNR, CDR2 FQNEAQ (reference sequence). The Seattle patients joined while their infection was active and were tracked longitudinally afterward. The chain couples TRBV7-9 to TRBJ1-5; 9 bases align to TRBD1. The receptor was derived from a man aged 18 to 35 with COVID-19, enrolled during active disease. The specimen sequenced was peripheral blood. The CDR3 bases are TGTGCCAGCAGCCCTTCCCCGGGACAGGGTAAATATAGCAATCAGCCCCAGCATTTT. Amino acid sequence: CASSPSPGQGKYSNQPQHF.